This T cell receptor beta chain stems from a study of beta chain features in type 1 diabetes. Expressed TCRB transcripts were sequenced after all isolated RNA was converted to cDNA. Naive, central memory and regulatory T cell samples averaged about 3.57 million reads. Sequenced by immunoSEQ multiplex PCR; TCRdb stores in-frame clones only, minus some. Of about 160,000 clones detected, over 7.5% appear once; the ten largest clones hold less than 3%. Each of the sorted populations had a purity greater than 95%. CDR3 size: 14 residues. Germline-derived CDR1 and CDR2 are MRHNA and SNTAGT. V lost 6 bases and J lost 7; bases outside the gene matches: 7.

Material: central memory CD4+ T cells from blood. The TCR originated in a woman aged 18-35 years in good health. The chain links TRBV6-4 to TRBJ1-2; 11 bases match TRBD1. The CDR3 region has the DNA TGTGCCAGCAGGAGTTCCGGGACAGGGGGTGGCTACACCTTC. It is translated as CASRSSGTGGGYTF.